This TCR beta chain was captured in a study of blood T cell repertoires in COVID-19 (dated by TCRdb to about 2020). Concerning the study at large: Samples from collaborators originated in the United States, Italy and Spain and spanned both the acute and convalescent phases of COVID-19. The prospective study material was composed of cDNA or gDNA derived from T cells, B-cell-depleted T cells, or PBMCs. Deeply sampled blood TCRbeta repertoires from subjects exposed to, actively infected with, or recovered from COVID-19 were included in the dataset. The repertoires were made available in a free public database intended to serve as a resource for research on the immune response to SARS-CoV-2. Samples were obtained from the ongoing ImmuneRACE study (first 160 participants) and from 1,254 subjects provided by 6 global collaborators. A de-identified subject ID, COVID-19 status, age in years and sex were almost always included in the sample metadata. Where available, HLA class I and class II types were taken from metadata supplied by the sample provider and were not determined by assay-based typing. What the work shows at the level of the full study, not this receptor alone: Clinical and demographic metadata were provided uncurated, with the amount varying by source and participant.

TCRbeta CDR3 regions were amplified from genomic DNA by means of the immunoSEQ Assay, a bias-controlled multiplex PCR. The paper's processing steps were these. Within the assay, amplification of reference gene primers was used to estimate how many nucleated cells each sample contained. To quantify the absolute abundance of each unique TCRbeta CDR3 rearrangement, sequence reads were collapsed and filtered. Productive Simpson clonality was computed per sample as the square root of Simpson's diversity index over productive rearrangements. Drawn from immuneACCESS, this table holds only the in-frame rearrangements with V and J called that TCRdb kept. Clones are partly lost; checked studies trace under half to an unresolved V gene and leave the rest unexplained. V and J calls and clone size are as listed in that table; D and trimming were resolved from the DNA. The sample table holds roughly 50,000 clones, of which approximately 88% were seen once. The leading ten clones occupy around 18% of the sample.

Each collaborating institution followed its own protocols to collect whole blood in K2EDTA tubes. For TCRbeta analysis, collaborator samples were shipped as frozen whole blood, as isolated PBMCs, or as DNA extracted from either sample type. Details on this clone: Its antigen has not been determined. The record has no base qualities; no much larger clone is one base away.

The junction shows trimming of 4 bases on V and 2 bases on J, plus 8 bases between the germline ends. CDR1 and CDR2 (ENHRY, SYGVKD) derive from the germline V gene. The CDR3 holds 13 amino acids from the cysteine to the phenylalanine. Kept here is only the CDR3 DNA, which spans 39 bases and is read in frame from base 1. The receptor's source is a human donor in a cohort sampled during active COVID-19. The sequencing sample was made of peripheral blood. Recombination linked TRBV10-3 to TRBJ1-2; matching of 6 bases hints at TRBD1 as the D gene. The sequence in DNA is TGTGCCATCAGTGGGACAGCAAACTATGGCTACACCTTC. Protein translation: CAISGTANYGYTF.